This T cell receptor beta chain appears in the sequencing data of a study of beta chain features in type 1 diabetes. Notes on this clone: The antigen remains undetermined.

Of the isolated RNA, all was reverse transcribed, and so the sequenced material was expressed TCRB transcripts. The repertoire was sequenced with immunoSEQ multiplex PCR; TCRdb's copy has only in-frame clones and lacks some. The table lists 810,000 or so clones, 17% of them singletons. Notes on the study in general: Within each of all four CD4+ subsets, Type 1 diabetes patients had TCRB CDR3s that were moderately but significantly shorter. TCRB repertoires of naive, central memory and Treg cells appeared more similar among patients than among healthy donors. The study found fewer insertions and more deletions at VDJ junctions in type 1 diabetes patients.

The length of the CDR3 is 15 residues. CDR1 is PRHDT and CDR2 is FYEKMQ in the germline V gene (reference sequence). J is TRBJ2-5 and V is TRBV13, with D possibly being TRBD2 (7 bases). The J call may not be correct, given that the DNA end is closer to TRBJ2-7. The source is a young woman in good health. Sequencing was done on a sample of naive CD4+ T cells from blood. This CDR3 reads CASSPGGRPSYEQYF. The CDR3 DNA reads as TGTGCCAGCAGCCCGGGGGGCCGCCCATCCTACGAGCAGTACTTC.